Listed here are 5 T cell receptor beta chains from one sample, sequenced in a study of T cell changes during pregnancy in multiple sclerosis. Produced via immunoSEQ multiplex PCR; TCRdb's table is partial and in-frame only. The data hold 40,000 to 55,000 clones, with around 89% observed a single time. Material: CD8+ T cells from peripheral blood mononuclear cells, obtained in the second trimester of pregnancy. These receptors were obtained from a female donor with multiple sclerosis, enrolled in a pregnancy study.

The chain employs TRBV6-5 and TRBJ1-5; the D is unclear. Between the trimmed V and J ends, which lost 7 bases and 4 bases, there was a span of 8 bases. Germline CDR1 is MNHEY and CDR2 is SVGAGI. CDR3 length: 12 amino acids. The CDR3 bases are TGTGCCAGCATGACGGGGAATCAGCCCCAGCATTTT. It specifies CASMTGNQPQHF.

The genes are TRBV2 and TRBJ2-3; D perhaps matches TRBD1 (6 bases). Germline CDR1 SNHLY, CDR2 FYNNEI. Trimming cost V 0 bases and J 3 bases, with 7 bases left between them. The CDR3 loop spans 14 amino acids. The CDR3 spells CASSEAGGTDTQYF. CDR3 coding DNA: TGTGCCAGCAGTGAAGCAGGGGGAACAGATACGCAGTATTTT. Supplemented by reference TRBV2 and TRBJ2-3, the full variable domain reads EPEVTQTPSHQVTQMGQEVILRCVPISNHLYFYWYRQILGQKVEFLVSFYNNEISEKSEIFDDQFSVERPDGSNFTLKIRSTKLEDSAMYFCASSEAGGTDTQYFGPGTRLTVL.

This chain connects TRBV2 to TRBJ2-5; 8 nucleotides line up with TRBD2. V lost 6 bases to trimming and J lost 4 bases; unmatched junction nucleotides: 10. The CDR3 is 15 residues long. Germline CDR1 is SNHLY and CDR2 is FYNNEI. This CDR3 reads CASRAAGARGETQYF. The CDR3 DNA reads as TGTGCCAGCAGGGCAGCGGGGGCGAGGGGAGAGACCCAGTACTTC.

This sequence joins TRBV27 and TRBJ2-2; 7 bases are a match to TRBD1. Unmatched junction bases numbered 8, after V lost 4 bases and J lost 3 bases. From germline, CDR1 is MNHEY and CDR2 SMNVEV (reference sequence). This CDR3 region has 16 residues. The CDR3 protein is CASSSPTGTYTGELFF. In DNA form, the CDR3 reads TGTGCCAGCAGTTCTCCGACAGGGACCTACACCGGGGAGCTGTTTTTT.

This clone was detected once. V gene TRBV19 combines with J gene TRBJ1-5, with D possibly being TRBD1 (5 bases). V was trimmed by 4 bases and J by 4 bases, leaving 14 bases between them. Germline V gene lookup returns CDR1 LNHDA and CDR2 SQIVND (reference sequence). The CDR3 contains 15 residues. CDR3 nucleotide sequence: TGTGCCAGTAGTACGATACCCGGGGGTAATCAGCCCCAGCATTTT. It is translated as CASSTIPGGNQPQHF.